The 17 T cell receptor beta chains listed next were all sequenced from one sample in a study of OX40 agonist ivuxolimab in advanced cancers. Clones were sequenced by immunoSEQ multiplex PCR, and TCRdb holds only the in-frame ones, with some missing. In the table there are around 76,000 clones, 85% to 90% of which are singletons. The sample here was CD4+ or CD8+ T cells sorted from blood, taken in a trial of the OX40 agonist ivuxolimab. The receptors stem from an adult with an advanced solid tumor such as melanoma, head and neck, liver or kidney cancer.

J is TRBJ1-3 and V is TRBV28; 7 bases agree with TRBD1. The CDR3 is made up of 16 amino acids. Germline loops: CDR1 MDHEN, CDR2 SYDVKM. With V trimmed by 1 base and J by 5 bases, 8 bases remained unmatched. The CDR3: CASSLSIQGTRNTIYF. Here the CDR3 DNA reads TGTGCCAGCAGTTTATCTATACAGGGGACTAGAAACACCATATATTTT.

V usage is TRBV7-6 and J usage is TRBJ2-2; D perhaps matches TRBD1 (6 bases). Trimming cost V 4 bases and J 3 bases, with 15 bases left between them. Germline-derived CDR1 and CDR2 are SGHVS and FNYEAQ. The CDR3 runs to 16 residues. In DNA form, the CDR3 reads TGTGCCAGCAGCTCGCCCCAGGGGTCGGACACCGGGGAGCTGTTTTTT. It codes for CASSSPQGSDTGELFF.

This chain uses TRBV6-5 with TRBJ2-7; 9 bases align to TRBD1. The trim removed 6 bases at V and 4 bases at J, leaving 10 bases unmatched. The CDR3 totals 15 residues. The germline V gene encodes CDR1 MNHEY and CDR2 SVGAGI. For the CDR3, the DNA is TGTGCCAGCAGCAAAATGGGGACAGGGATTTACGAGCAGTACTTC. It is translated as CASSKMGTGIYEQYF.

The chain uses TRBV29-1 and TRBJ2-7; 8 positions match TRBD2. With V trimmed by 1 base and J by 4 bases, 6 bases remained unmatched. CDR1 SQVTM and CDR2 ANQGSEA come from the germline V gene. The CDR3 contains 14 residues. This CDR3 reads CSVEGGAGGYEQYF. Here the CDR3 DNA reads TGCAGCGTTGAAGGGGGCGCGGGGGGTTACGAGCAGTACTTC.

The chain couples TRBV27 to TRBJ2-7, with D maybe TRBD1 (5 bases). V shed 6 bases and J shed 2 bases, with 11 bases lying between them. CDR1 is MNHEY, CDR2 SMNVEV, per germline (reference sequence). CDR3 length equals 13 residues. CDR3 sequence reads: CASRTGHAYEQYF. CDR3 sequence (DNA): TGTGCCAGCAGAACTGGACATGCCTACGAGCAGTACTTC.

J is TRBJ2-7 and V is TRBV9; the D gene is possibly TRBD2 (6 bases). The V and J ends lost 1 base and 1 base respectively, with 9 bases between them. CDR1 is SGDLS and CDR2 is YYNGEE in the germline V gene. The CDR3 is 14 residues long. The CDR3 reads CASSVSGQSYEQYF. The DNA of the CDR3 is TGTGCCAGCAGCGTAAGCGGGCAGTCCTACGAGCAGTACTTC.

The V gene is TRBV14, the J gene TRBJ2-5; D may be TRBD1 (5 bases). V lost 3 bases and J 0 bases, leaving 8 bases between the germline ends. The CDR3 runs to 14 residues. The germline V gene has CDR1 SGHDN and CDR2 FVKESK. In nucleotides, the CDR3 is TGTGCCAGCAGCCACCACAGGTACCAAGAGACCCAGTACTTC. Its protein product is CASSHHRYQETQYF.

CDR3 coding DNA: TGCGCCAGCAGTCTAGGACACACCGGGGAGCTGTTTTTT. Residues: CASSLGHTGELFF. The gene calls are TRBV10-1 and TRBJ2-2; D remains unclear. The V end lost 5 bases, the J end lost 3 bases, and 7 bases lay between the germline ends. This CDR3 spans 13 amino acids. The germline V gene encodes CDR1 WNHNN and CDR2 SYGVQD (reference sequence).

This sequence joins TRBV28 and TRBJ2-5; D remains unclear. This CDR3 contains 13 residues. V lost 3 bases and J lost 7, with 12 bases in between. Germline assignment: CDR1 MDHEN and CDR2 SYDVKM. CDR3 DNA: TGTGCCAGCAGTTTCACGCTAGGCGGGACCCAGTACTTC. This sequence encodes CASSFTLGGTQYF. The full variable domain, in which reference TRBV28 and TRBJ2-5 provide the parts outside the CDR3, is DVKVTQSSRYLVKRTGEKVFLECVQDMDHENMFWYRQDPGLGLRLIYFSYDVKMKEKGDIPEGYSVSREKKERFSLILESASTNQTSMYLCASSFTLGGTQYFGPGTRLLVL.

The chain employs TRBV19 and TRBJ2-7; unclear D gene. The germline gives CDR1 LNHDA, CDR2 SQIVND (reference sequence). With 5 bases removed from V and 3 bases from J, the gap between germline ends came to 14 bases. This CDR3 contains 14 residues. The CDR3 reads CASSPPGPLYEQYF. The CDR3 DNA follows: TGTGCCAGTAGTCCTCCCGGGCCACTCTACGAGCAGTACTTC.

This clone was seen more than once but under ten times. V usage is TRBV11-3 and J usage is TRBJ2-1; D not certain. Trimming pared 5 bases from V and 2 bases from J, leaving 13 bases between. CDR3 size: 15 residues. The germline gives CDR1 SGHNT, CDR2 YENEEA. DNA for the CDR3: TGTGCCAGCAGCGCCTCACGCGGTCCCTACAATGAGCAGTTCTTC. The encoded protein is CASSASRGPYNEQFF.

This clone appeared a single time. The CDR3 sequence: CASSFSGNYEQYF. CDR3 DNA: TGTGCCAGCAGTTTTAGCGGAAACTACGAGCAGTACTTC. The gene calls are TRBV28 and TRBJ2-7; tentatively, D is TRBD2 (6 bases). Looked up from germline, CDR1 is MDHEN and CDR2 is SYDVKM. The CDR3 has 13 residues. Deletions cut 3 bases from V and 3 bases from J, with 9 bases between.

The gene calls are TRBV5-8 and TRBJ1-5; D uncertain. Trimming left V 3 bases short and J 5 bases short, with 9 bases between. This CDR3 has 13 residues. Germline V gene sequence: CDR1 SGHTS, CDR2 YDEGEE. In DNA form, the CDR3 reads TGTGCCAGCAGCTCTCCTACGGATCAGCCCCAGCATTTT. It encodes CASSSPTDQPQHF.

V is TRBV4-1 and J is TRBJ2-1, with TRBD2 identical over 8 bases. Germline CDR1 and CDR2: MGHRA and YSYEKL. The J segment lost 4 bases and the V segment lost 0 bases, leaving 8 bases of the junction unmatched. The CDR3 sequence is 17 residues long. This CDR3 reads CASSQDPGGTPYNEQFF. DNA for the CDR3: TGCGCCAGCAGCCAAGACCCGGGGGGGACCCCTTACAATGAGCAGTTCTTC.

The chain combines TRBV11-2 with TRBJ1-1; no reliable D call. The V end was cut by 0 bases, the J end by 2 bases, with 7 bases between. In germline, CDR1 is SGHAT, CDR2 FQNNGV. The CDR3 contains 14 residues. The CDR3 loop is CASSLEPSNTEAFF. CDR3 sequence (DNA): TGTGCCAGCAGCTTAGAGCCCTCAAACACTGAAGCTTTCTTT.

The V call is TRBV4-1, the J call TRBJ1-1; 9 bases agree with TRBD1. Trimming removed 3 bases from V and 0 bases from J; junction bases left unmatched: 2. The CDR3 sequence is 15 residues long. Germline values: CDR1 MGHRA, CDR2 YSYEKL. The DNA for the CDR3 is TGCGCCAGCAGCCAGGGACAGGGACTGAACACTGAAGCTTTCTTT. Its protein is CASSQGQGLNTEAFF.

This chain uses TRBV5-1 with TRBJ2-5; 7 bases are shared with TRBD1. Trimming took 3 bases from V and 2 from J; bases not matched to a gene: 4. This CDR3 spans 14 amino acids. From germline, CDR1 is SGHRS and CDR2 YFSETQ. In nucleotides, the CDR3 is TGCGCCAGCAGCTGGGGACAGTTACAAGAGACCCAGTACTTC. Translating it yields CASSWGQLQETQYF.